These 29 T cell receptor beta chains share one sample of origin, sequenced in a study of technical replicates of blood from several donors. Libraries were prepared by immunoSEQ multiplex PCR; TCRdb keeps only in-frame clonotypes and omits some of them. Altogether under 80,000 clones are present, roughly 97% being singletons, with the ten largest covering roughly 0.19%. Source material: T cells isolated from PBMCs. The receptors were gathered from a human donor in good health.

The chain is built from TRBV5-6 and TRBJ2-2, with D possibly TRBD2 on 6 matching bases. The CDR3 runs 15 residues. Germline V gene lookup returns CDR1 SGHDT and CDR2 YYEEEE. V was cut by 3 bases and J by 1 base, with 10 bases left in between. The CDR3 is CASSWRTKNTGELFF. CDR3 nucleotide sequence: TGTGCCAGCAGCTGGAGGACTAAGAACACCGGGGAGCTGTTTTTT.

The rearrangement links TRBV28 to TRBJ1-1, with a possible D match to TRBD1 (6 bases). CDR3 size: 15 residues. Germline lookup yields CDR1 MDHEN and CDR2 SYDVKM. Trimming left V 6 bases short and J 0 bases short, with 14 bases between. The CDR3 nucleotides read TGTGCCAGCAGACCCCCCAGGGGCTTGAACACTGAAGCTTTCTTT. Amino acids: CASRPPRGLNTEAFF.

This rearrangement joins TRBV5-1 to TRBJ1-3; D perhaps matches TRBD1 (6 bases). Trimming took off 0 bases at V and 0 bases at J, with 16 bases between the two ends. The CDR3 totals 18 residues. Germline CDR1 is SGHRS and CDR2 is YFSETQ. CDR3 sequence reads: CASSLGAGAHYSGNTIYF. The DNA for the CDR3 is TGCGCCAGCAGCTTGGGGGCAGGGGCTCACTACTCTGGAAACACCATATATTTT.

This chain connects TRBV19 to TRBJ2-3; TRBD2 aligns across 7 bases. The CDR3 is 15 residues long. Germline CDR1 LNHDA, CDR2 SQIVND (reference sequence). Trimming removed 3 bases from V and 5 bases from J; junction bases left unmatched: 8. As DNA, the CDR3 is TGTGCCAGTAGTATCGCGGCGGGACTATTAGATACGCAGTATTTT. This sequence encodes CASSIAAGLLDTQYF.

This chain links TRBV18 with TRBJ2-7; TRBD2 aligns across 8 bases. Germline CDR1 and CDR2: KGHSH and LQKENI. This CDR3 is 15 amino acids long. With V trimmed by 3 bases and J by 5 bases, 9 bases remained unmatched. The chain's CDR3 is CASSPPGGASNEQYF. CDR3 DNA sequence: TGTGCCAGCTCACCGCCGGGGGGGGCGTCGAACGAGCAGTACTTC.

The genes are TRBV12-5 and TRBJ1-5; unclear D gene. With 1 base removed from V and 4 bases from J, the gap between germline ends came to 5 bases. The germline gives CDR1 LGHNT, CDR2 FRNRAP. CDR3 length equals 13 residues. CDR3 bases: TGTGCTAGTGGTTTGGACAGTAATCAGCCCCAGCATTTT. Translation gives CASGLDSNQPQHF.

The rearrangement joins TRBV27 to TRBJ1-5; 8 positions agree with TRBD1. Germline CDR1 reads MNHEY; CDR2 reads SMNVEV (reference sequence). The CDR3 has 14 residues. Trimming removed 2 bases from V and 9 bases from J; junction bases left unmatched: 6. The CDR3 is CASSLRTGFLPQHF. The CDR3 coding sequence is TGTGCCAGCAGTTTAAGGACAGGGTTCTTGCCCCAGCATTTT.

This clone was recorded once. This chain joins TRBV10-2 and TRBJ2-3; 9 bases are a match to TRBD2. The length of the CDR3 is 15 residues. Germline V CDR1 and CDR2: WSHSY, SAAADI. V shed 4 bases and J 4 bases; nucleotides not matched to a gene: 6. CDR3: CASSVDSGGADTQYF. The CDR3 DNA reads as TGCGCCAGCAGTGTTGATAGCGGGGGCGCAGATACGCAGTATTTT.

This rearrangement joins TRBV7-9 to TRBJ1-2, with D possibly being TRBD1 (5 bases). V lost 3 bases, J lost 5 bases, and 19 bases lay in between. In germline, CDR1 is SEHNR, CDR2 FQNEAQ (reference sequence). The CDR3 length is 16 residues. CDR3 bases: TGTGCCAGCAGCTTGGGGCAAGGGGTTGGATATTATGGCTACACCTTC. As protein: CASSLGQGVGYYGYTF.

The chain is built from TRBV30 and TRBJ1-3; D gene uncertain. The germline CDR1 and CDR2 sequences are GTSNPN and SVGIG (reference sequence). The germline V and J ends were trimmed by 1 base and 5 bases, with 12 bases remaining between them. The CDR3 is 14 amino acids. CDR3 DNA: TGTGCCTGGAGTGGACAACCCCAAAGAAACACCATATATTTT. The encoded protein is CAWSGQPQRNTIYF.

This sequence joins TRBV7-8 and TRBJ1-1, with 7 bases fitting TRBD1. Per germline, CDR1 SGHVS and CDR2 FQNEAQ. This CDR3 contains 18 residues. Unmatched junction bases numbered 11, after V lost 1 base and J lost 0 bases. For the CDR3, the DNA is TGTGCCAGCAGCTTAGGCCTACAGGGGCTCCCCCTGAACACTGAAGCTTTCTTT. Translating gives CASSLGLQGLPLNTEAFF.

The V gene is TRBV11-1, the J gene TRBJ2-5, with 8 bases fitting TRBD1. From germline, CDR1 is SGHAT and CDR2 FQDESV (reference sequence). The CDR3 totals 16 residues. The V gene end was trimmed by 3 bases and the J gene end by 3 bases; junction bases not matched to a gene: 9. This CDR3 is CASSFGGTGSKETQYF. The CDR3 DNA is TGTGCCAGCAGCTTTGGGGGGACAGGCTCAAAAGAGACCCAGTACTTC.

This chain uses TRBV5-6 with TRBJ2-7; possibly TRBD2 for D (7 bases). Trimming shortened V by 4 bases and J by 3 bases, and 17 bases separated the two germline ends. This CDR3 is 15 amino acids long. CDR1 SGHDT and CDR2 YYEEEE come from the germline V gene. The CDR3 protein is CASSAWGGGGYEQYF. As DNA, the CDR3 is TGTGCCAGCAGCGCTTGGGGGGGCGGTGGCTACGAGCAGTACTTC. The full variable domain, completed using reference TRBV5-6 and TRBJ2-7, is DAGVTQSPTHLIKTRGQQVTLRCSPKSGHDTVSWYQQALGQGPQFIFQYYEEEERQRGNFPDRFSGHQFPNYSSELNVNALLLGDSALYLCASSAWGGGGYEQYFGPGTRLTVT.

The DNA for the CDR3 is TGTGCCAGTAGTTTCGTCCATGGAGGGGAGACCCAGTACTTC. Translated, it gives CASSFVHGGETQYF. The rearrangement uses TRBV19 and TRBJ2-5; TRBD2 might be the D (6 bases). The CDR3 is 14 amino acids. V was cut by 5 bases and J by 5 bases, with 15 bases left in between. The germline CDR1 and CDR2 sequences are LNHDA and SQIVND (reference sequence).

This chain links TRBV11-3 with TRBJ2-1, with 10 bases that match TRBD2. The germline CDR1 and CDR2 sequences are SGHNT and YENEEA. V gave up 1 base and J gave up 8 bases; unmatched junction bases: 8. The CDR3 consists of 16 residues. For the CDR3, the DNA is TGTGCCAGCAGCTTAGGCCTAGCGGGAGAGAGGGATGAGCAGTTCTTC. Translating gives CASSLGLAGERDEQFF. Combining the CDR3 with reference TRBV11-3 and TRBJ2-1 gives the whole variable domain EAGVVQSPRYKIIEKKQPVAFWCNPISGHNTLYWYLQNLGQGPELLIRYENEEAVDDSQLPKDRFSAERLKGVDSTLKIQPAELGDSAVYLCASSLGLAGERDEQFFGPGTRLTVL.

The chain carries TRBV27 and TRBJ2-4, with D hard to call. The CDR3 is made up of 16 amino acids. The V gene's germline CDR1 is MNHEY and CDR2 SMNVEV (reference sequence). V was shortened by 1 base and J by 0 bases, with 10 bases between the two germline ends. The CDR3 DNA sequence: TGTGCCAGCAGTTTATACGGGTCCTTAGCCAAAAACATTCAGTACTTC. As protein: CASSLYGSLAKNIQYF.

V is TRBV29-1 and J is TRBJ2-7, with 7 nucleotides matching TRBD1. Germline V CDR1 and CDR2: SQVTM, ANQGSEA. The CDR3 has 14 amino acids. With V trimmed by 4 bases and J by 4 bases, 10 bases remained unmatched. The CDR3 nucleotides are TGCAGCGTTGCCTACAGGGGTGCGAATTACGAGCAGTACTTC. Translating it yields CSVAYRGANYEQYF.

The CDR3 coding sequence is TGCGCCAGCAGCCAGCCGGGAGATACGCAGTATTTT. Protein sequence: CASSQPGDTQYF. The V gene is TRBV4-1, the J gene TRBJ2-3, with D hard to call. The CDR3 totals 12 residues. Germline V gene data show CDR1 as MGHRA and CDR2 as YSYEKL. Trimming cost V 3 bases and J 5 bases, with 6 bases left between them.

The chain is built from TRBV12-5 and TRBJ1-1, with D maybe TRBD1 (6 bases). Germline assignment: CDR1 LGHNT and CDR2 FRNRAP. The CDR3 loop spans 18 amino acids. Trimming left V 0 bases short and J 2 bases short, with 19 bases between. CDR3 DNA sequence: TGTGCTAGTGGTTTGGTACCGACAGGTCAGAAGGAAAACACTGAAGCTTTCTTT. Its protein product is CASGLVPTGQKENTEAFF.

The chain has TRBV29-1 and TRBJ2-7; D is uncertain. CDR3 size: 13 residues. Germline V gene sequence: CDR1 SQVTM, CDR2 ANQGSEA. Trimming stripped 3 bases from V and 3 bases from J, with 12 bases between. CDR3 residues: CSVEAGRNYEQYF. In DNA form, the CDR3 reads TGCAGCGTTGAGGCAGGTAGAAACTACGAGCAGTACTTC.

The chain uses TRBV4-1 and TRBJ2-5; no reliable D call. Trimming took off 0 bases at V and 5 bases at J, with 13 bases between the two ends. The germline CDR1 and CDR2 sequences are MGHRA and YSYEKL. The CDR3 extends over 15 amino acids. Here the CDR3 reads CASSQDARGSETQYF. The CDR3 nucleotides are TGCGCCAGCAGCCAAGATGCCCGAGGTTCGGAGACCCAGTACTTC.

The chain joins TRBV9 to TRBJ2-3, with D maybe TRBD1 (5 bases). Per the germline V gene, CDR1 is SGDLS and CDR2 is YYNGEE. The CDR3 runs to 13 residues. The V end was cut by 8 bases, the J end by 3 bases, with 13 bases between. The CDR3 DNA reads TGTGCCAGTGTGAGCAGGGAAACAGATACGCAGTATTTT. Translating gives CASVSRETDTQYF.

This clone turned up a few times. The chain carries TRBV5-1 and TRBJ2-1; 10 bases match TRBD1. Trimming removed 5 bases from V and 6 bases from J; junction bases left unmatched: 5. Germline-derived CDR1 and CDR2 are SGHRS and YFSETQ. This CDR3 spans 14 amino acids. The DNA of the CDR3 is TGCGCCAGCAGTCTAGACAGGGGGCCCAATGAGCAGTTCTTC. Translating it yields CASSLDRGPNEQFF.

The chain links TRBV5-4 to TRBJ2-5; 7 nucleotides align to TRBD2. This CDR3 has 13 residues. In germline, CDR1 is SGHNT, CDR2 YYREEE (reference sequence). Trimming took 5 bases from V and 2 from J; bases not matched to a gene: 3. CDR3 sequence: CASSWGGQETQYF. DNA of the CDR3: TGTGCCAGCAGTTGGGGGGGGCAAGAGACCCAGTACTTC.

The CDR3 is CASRAGGVTYEQYF. The DNA of the CDR3 is TGTGCCAGCCGGGCAGGGGGCGTGACGTATGAGCAGTACTTC. The chain is built from TRBV27 and TRBJ2-7, with 8 bases fitting TRBD1. V shed 8 bases, J shed 7 bases, and the junction held 13 bases outside the gene matches. CDR1 and CDR2 from the germline V gene are MNHEY and SMNVEV (reference sequence). The length of the CDR3 is 14 residues.

This chain links TRBV5-6 with TRBJ2-5, with D possibly matching TRBD2 (5 bases). Trimming took 4 bases from V and 5 from J, leaving 21 bases between them. Germline values: CDR1 SGHDT, CDR2 YYEEEE. The CDR3 is 16 amino acids. In DNA, the CDR3 is TGTGCCAGCAGCCCTGGACGGCGGGTCCTGGGGGAGACCCAGTACTTC. Translated, it gives CASSPGRRVLGETQYF.

This chain joins TRBV19 and TRBJ1-4; D is unclear. The V end lost 8 bases, the J end lost 4 bases, and 11 bases lay between the germline ends. The CDR3 extends over 13 amino acids. Germline CDR1 LNHDA, CDR2 SQIVND (reference sequence). The CDR3 spells CASSLGFNEKLFF. CDR3 in DNA: TGTGCCAGTTCCTTGGGCTTTAATGAAAAACTGTTTTTT.

This rearrangement joins TRBV10-1 to TRBJ2-1; tentatively, D is TRBD1 (6 bases). The length of the CDR3 is 14 residues. The V and J ends lost 4 bases and 7 bases respectively, with 14 bases between them. CDR1 is WNHNN, CDR2 SYGVQD, per germline (reference sequence). CDR3 amino acids: CASSGRDTPNEQFF. The CDR3 DNA is TGCGCCAGCAGTGGACGGGACACCCCGAATGAGCAGTTCTTC.

The gene calls are TRBV2 and TRBJ1-1, with D tentatively TRBD1 (5 bases). The CDR3 extends over 15 amino acids. From germline, CDR1 is SNHLY and CDR2 FYNNEI. Trimming removed 4 bases at V and 3 bases at J, with 15 bases between. The CDR3 sequence is CASSGSGRVDTEAFF. DNA of the CDR3: TGTGCCAGCAGTGGGTCTGGCAGGGTGGACACTGAAGCTTTCTTT.